This passage covers 19 T cell receptor beta chains from one sample sequenced in a study of response to subunit inactivated influenza vaccine. TCRdb itself ran the RT-PCR reads through MiXCR, one entry per CDR3 protein. The sample includes hundreds of thousands of distinct CDR3 sequences, around 15% of them seen just once. This material consisted of PBMCs from blood, taken less than 15 days before vaccination. All receptors derive from a middle-aged man who received an inactivated influenza vaccine.

This clonotype was detected many times. V usage is TRBV15 and J usage is TRBJ1-4; D unclear. Germline lookup yields CDR1 LNHNV and CDR2 YYDKDF (reference sequence). CDR3 length equals 16 residues. Trimming cost V 6 bases and J 6 bases, with 20 bases left between them. Here the CDR3 reads CATSLGLTSRDEKLFF. CDR3 nucleotides: TGTGCCACCAGTCTTGGCCTGACAAGCCGGGATGAAAAACTGTTTTTT.

This chain connects TRBV4-1 to TRBJ2-1; D is undetermined. The CDR3 loop spans 13 amino acids. Deletions cut 0 bases from V and 15 bases from J, with 15 bases between. Germline V gene data show CDR1 as MGHRA and CDR2 as YSYEKL. This CDR3 is CASSQDVALIRFF. As DNA, the CDR3 is TGCGCCAGCAGCCAAGACGTCGCACTTATCCGGTTCTTC.

With regard to this clonotype: Given the absence of the conserved phenylalanine or tryptophan at the CDR3 end, a read error is likely. The V gene is TRBV9, the J gene TRBJ2-2, with TRBD1 matching over 11 bases. V was pared by 3 bases and J by 3 bases, with 4 bases of the junction left unmatched. Germline assignment: CDR1 SGDLS and CDR2 YYNGEE. The CDR3 covers 16 residues. CDR3 sequence (DNA): TGTGCCAGCAGCGCCTGGGACAGGGGGTACACCGGGGAGCTGTTTTCT. Amino acids: CASSAWDRGYTGELFS.

This clonotype was observed many times. The rearrangement joins TRBV9 to TRBJ2-1, with a possible D match to TRBD2 (5 bases). The ends were cut back, 4 bases at V and 2 bases at J, with 16 bases in the middle. Germline V gene data show CDR1 as SGDLS and CDR2 as YYNGEE. The CDR3 loop spans 16 amino acids. The CDR3 reads CASSHERTEAYNEQFF. The CDR3 DNA sequence: TGTGCCAGCAGCCACGAGAGGACTGAAGCCTACAATGAGCAGTTCTTC. Variable domain in full (rest from reference TRBV9 and TRBJ2-1): DSGVTQTPKHLITATGQRVTLRCSPRSGDLSVYWYQQSLDQGLQFLIQYYNGEERAKGNILERFSAQQFPDLHSELNLSSLELGDSALYFCASSHERTEAYNEQFFGPGTRLTVL.

CDR3 nucleotides: TGTGCCAGCAGTTTTAGGGGGCAGACTAGATCGGAGACCCAGTACTTC. Translated: CASSFRGQTRSETQYF. This chain links TRBV28 with TRBJ2-5; perhaps TRBD1 as D (7 bases). The CDR3 sequence is 16 residues long. Germline V CDR1 and CDR2: MDHEN, SYDVKM. Deletions cut 3 bases from V and 5 bases from J, with 19 bases between.

This clonotype was seen a few times. The gene calls are TRBV6-2 or TRBV6-3 and TRBJ2-5, with 8 bases fitting TRBD1. Germline loops: CDR1 MNHEY, CDR2 SVGEGT. V was clipped by 6 bases and J by 5 bases; unmatched bases: 5. This CDR3 region has 13 residues. The CDR3 nucleotides are TGTGCCAGCAGAGACAGGGGAAGGGAGACCCAGTACTTC. It is translated as CASRDRGRETQYF.

This chain links TRBV7-6 with TRBJ2-1; TRBD2 aligns across 11 bases. Germline CDR1 SGHVS, CDR2 FNYEAQ. Unmatched junction bases numbered 14, after V lost 4 bases and J lost 0 bases. The CDR3 covers 20 residues. The CDR3 is CASSWGGRLAGMSSYNEQFF. The CDR3 DNA reads TGTGCCAGCAGCTGGGGGGGGAGACTAGCGGGGATGAGCTCCTACAATGAGCAGTTCTTC.

The chain joins TRBV9 to TRBJ2-2; TRBD1 aligns across 8 bases. Germline values: CDR1 SGDLS, CDR2 YYNGEE. This CDR3 spans 16 amino acids. V shed 3 bases and J 2 bases; nucleotides not matched to a gene: 6. CDR3 nucleotides: TGTGCCAGCAGCGGACTACAGGGGGTCAACACCGGGGAGCTGTTTTTT. As protein: CASSGLQGVNTGELFF.

The chain uses TRBV12-3 or TRBV12-4 and TRBJ1-6; D might be TRBD1 (6 bases). The CDR3 is 15 residues long. V lost 4 bases to trimming and J lost 10 bases, with 17 bases between them. CDR3 DNA sequence: TGTGCCAGCAGTTATGGGGGAAACAGGGTATCACCCCTCCACTTT. Translation gives CASSYGGNRVSPLHF.

V and J are TRBV15 and TRBJ2-1; 7 nucleotides agree with TRBD2. Losses at the gene ends were 6 bases for V and 1 base for J; bases not matched to a gene: 6. This CDR3 is built from 15 residues. CDR1 and CDR2 (germline): LNHNV, YYDKDF (reference sequence). The CDR3 loop reads CATRPGGISYNEQFF. CDR3 DNA sequence: TGTGCCACCAGACCGGGGGGAATATCCTACAATGAGCAGTTCTTC. Using reference TRBV15 and TRBJ2-1 for the parts outside the CDR3, the full variable domain is DAMVIQNPRYQVTQFGKPVTLSCSQTLNHNVMYWYQQKSSQAPKLLFHYYDKDFNNEADTPDNFQSRRPNTSFCFLDIRSPGLGDTAMYLCATRPGGISYNEQFFGPGTRLTVL.

This clonotype was observed many times. The genes are TRBV10-3 and TRBJ2-1, with 9 bases aligning to TRBD2. CDR1 ENHRY and CDR2 SYGVKD come from the germline V gene. The CDR3 has 15 amino acids. The V gene end was trimmed by 2 bases and the J gene end by 6 bases; junction bases not matched to a gene: 5. In DNA form, the CDR3 reads TGTGCCATCAGTGAGGATAGCGGGGGACCCAATGAGCAGTTCTTC. It yields the protein CAISEDSGGPNEQFF.

This clonotype was detected only once. The chain is built from TRBV5-1 and TRBJ2-4; 8 nucleotides line up with TRBD1. V lost 4 bases and J lost 1; bases outside the gene matches: 4. Germline values: CDR1 SGHRS, CDR2 YFSETQ. The CDR3 contains 15 residues. CDR3 in DNA: TGCGCCAGCAGCGGACAGGGCCCGGCCAAAAACATTCAGTACTTC. Translating gives CASSGQGPAKNIQYF.

This rearrangement joins TRBV5-1 to TRBJ2-7, with 7 bases lining up with TRBD1. The CDR3 is 15 residues long. CDR1 and CDR2 (germline): SGHRS, YFSETQ. V dropped 5 bases and J dropped 2; count of bases not matched to a gene: 10. The CDR3 spells CASRAGTVGTYEQYF. The CDR3 DNA sequence: TGCGCCAGCAGAGCCGGGACAGTCGGTACCTACGAGCAGTACTTC.

This clonotype has ten or more counts. The V call is TRBV3-1, the J call TRBJ2-3, with 7 bases fitting TRBD1. The CDR3 has 14 residues. The V gene end was trimmed by 4 bases and the J gene end by 6 bases; junction bases not matched to a gene: 7. Germline loops: CDR1 LGHDT, CDR2 YNNKEL (reference sequence). This chain's CDR3 is CASSLQGVIDTQYF. In DNA, the CDR3 is TGTGCCAGCAGCCTCCAGGGGGTCATCGATACGCAGTATTTT.

This clonotype was observed a handful of times. V and J are TRBV29-1 and TRBJ2-1; TRBD2 matches 11 bases. Germline V gene data show CDR1 as SQVTM and CDR2 as ANQGSEA. With V trimmed by 5 bases and J by 6 bases, 9 bases remained unmatched. The CDR3 is 15 amino acids. The CDR3 DNA reads as TGCAGCGTTTACTCGGGACTAGCGGCCCTCAATGAGCAGTTCTTC. It encodes CSVYSGLAALNEQFF.

This clonotype was recorded a few times. The V gene is TRBV5-4, the J gene TRBJ2-3; perhaps TRBD1 as D (5 bases). The CDR3 length is 13 residues. V shed 6 bases and J shed 2 bases, with 10 bases lying between them. From germline, CDR1 is SGHNT and CDR2 YYREEE (reference sequence). CDR3 sequence reads: CASKLTVTDTQYF. The CDR3 bases are TGTGCCAGCAAATTGACAGTCACAGATACGCAGTATTTT.

This clonotype was detected many times. This chain uses TRBV29-1 with TRBJ1-4; D remains ambiguous. V lost 5 bases and J 5 bases, leaving 6 bases between the germline ends. CDR1 is SQVTM and CDR2 is ANQGSEA in the germline V gene. This CDR3 spans 11 amino acids. CDR3 sequence: CSVRKNEKLFF. The CDR3 coding sequence is TGCAGCGTTAGGAAAAATGAAAAACTGTTTTTT.

This chain links TRBV12-3 or TRBV12-4 with TRBJ1-4; 7 nucleotides line up with TRBD1. After removal of 6 bases from V and 4 bases from J, the junction contained 5 bases not matched to a gene. The CDR3 extends over 14 amino acids. Here the CDR3 reads CASRQGMVNEKLFF. The CDR3 coding sequence is TGTGCCAGCAGACAGGGGATGGTTAATGAAAAACTGTTTTTT.

The chain joins TRBV7-2 to TRBJ1-3, with D uncertain. CDR3 length: 14 amino acids. Trimming shortened V by 1 base and J by 4 bases, and 8 bases separated the two germline ends. CDR1 SGHTA and CDR2 FQGNSA come from the germline V gene. The CDR3 sequence is CASSLDAGGNTIYF. CDR3 bases: TGTGCCAGCAGCTTAGACGCGGGAGGAAACACCATATATTTT. Full variable domain (outside the CDR3, taken from reference TRBV7-2 and TRBJ1-3): GAGVSQSPSNKVTEKGKDVELRCDPISGHTALYWYRQSLGQGLEFLIYFQGNSAPDKSGLPSDRFSAERTGGSVSTLTIQRTQQEDSAVYLCASSLDAGGNTIYFGEGSWLTVV.